This T cell receptor (beta chain) emerged from a study of cytomegalovirus exposure and HLA in healthy donors. Primers included in the PCR were 60 Vbeta and 13 Jbeta primers. Authors' processing steps: An analysis performed later counted about 80 million unique TCR beta chains (approximately 10 million of them shared). Sequenced by immunoSEQ multiplex PCR; TCRdb stores in-frame clones only, minus some. V, J and clone size are taken as reported in that table, and D and trimming were inferred from the DNA itself. The top ten clones hold approximately 1.3% of a sample with 160,000 or so clones, 81% of them seen once. Whole-study findings and limits: Presence/absence analyses assumed roughly uniform sequencing depth across donors, which may not hold.

Notes on this clone: Its antigen remains unidentified.

The CDR3 contains 14 residues. Germline V gene lookup returns CDR1 SEHNR and CDR2 FQNEAQ (reference sequence). V shed 5 bases and J shed 5 bases, with 15 bases lying between them. This clonotype was obtained from a man aged 45-65 years in good health and CMV-seropositive. Sequencing was done on a sample of PBMCs. The V call is TRBV7-9, the J call TRBJ1-1; TRBD1 is a possible D gene (5 bases). The CDR3 sequence: CASSHRGGRTEAFF. The CDR3 DNA follows: TGTGCCAGCAGCCACCGGGGGGGGAGGACTGAAGCTTTCTTT.